The 30 T cell receptor beta chains in this list originate from one sample, sequenced in a study of blood T cell repertoires in COVID-19. Measured with immunoSEQ multiplex PCR; TCRdb has only the in-frame clones, and not every one. The data contain some 190,000 clones, roughly 86% of them singletons. Source material: PBMCs or T cells enriched from blood (not recorded which). These receptors were collected from a man in his forties or fifties with acute COVID-19.

This chain joins TRBV9 and TRBJ2-1; TRBD2 aligns across 9 bases. The germline V gene encodes CDR1 SGDLS and CDR2 YYNGEE. V shed 4 bases and J 8 bases; nucleotides not matched to a gene: 10. This CDR3 is built from 15 residues. DNA for the CDR3: TGTGCCAGCAGCCTAATAGCGGGAGTTTTGGATGAGCAGTTCTTC. It yields the protein CASSLIAGVLDEQFF.

This chain connects TRBV28 to TRBJ1-1; TRBD1 matches at 7 bases. Germline-derived CDR1 and CDR2 are MDHEN and SYDVKM. The CDR3 loop spans 16 amino acids. V trimming: 2 bases; J trimming: 0 bases; junction bases outside the gene matches: 6. The CDR3 spells CASSLLMTGMNTEAFF. The CDR3 nucleotides read TGTGCCAGCAGTTTACTTATGACAGGGATGAACACTGAAGCTTTCTTT.

This chain joins TRBV14 and TRBJ1-1, with D possibly TRBD1 on 5 matching bases. Germline CDR1 SGHDN, CDR2 FVKESK. The V end was cut by 4 bases, the J end by 2 bases, with 14 bases between. This CDR3 has 15 residues. In DNA, the CDR3 is TGTGCCAGCAGCCGACTAGGGAGGGACAACACTGAAGCTTTCTTT. Amino acids: CASSRLGRDNTEAFF.

This clone was recorded once. This chain links TRBV2 with TRBJ2-7; TRBD2 might be the D (5 bases). The germline gives CDR1 SNHLY, CDR2 FYNNEI. V lost 3 bases and J lost 2, with 8 bases in between. The CDR3 sequence is 13 residues long. CDR3 in amino acids: CASSDQRTYEQYF. Written as DNA, the CDR3 is TGTGCCAGCAGTGATCAGCGGACCTACGAGCAGTACTTC.

This sequence joins TRBV7-3 and TRBJ2-1; 9 positions match TRBD1. Germline V lookup: CDR1 SGHTA, CDR2 FQGTGA. V gave up 5 bases and J gave up 7 bases; unmatched junction bases: 9. This CDR3 has 15 residues. The CDR3 protein is CASSNGYRGLNEQFF. The CDR3 DNA sequence: TGTGCCAGCAGCAACGGGTACAGGGGGCTTAATGAGCAGTTCTTC.

CDR3 sequence: CSASVLAVSYEQYF. CDR3 nucleotide sequence: TGCAGTGCTAGTGTGCTAGCGGTGTCCTACGAGCAGTACTTC. The chain links TRBV20-1 to TRBJ2-7, with 7 bases aligning to TRBD2. The germline V gene has CDR1 DFQATT and CDR2 SNEGSKA (reference sequence). Unmatched junction bases numbered 6, after V lost 3 bases and J lost 1 base. This CDR3 region has 14 residues.

The rearrangement uses TRBV4-1 and TRBJ1-3; 7 bases are a match to TRBD1. Germline CDR1 MGHRA, CDR2 YSYEKL. V trimming: 4 bases; J trimming: 0 bases; junction bases outside the gene matches: 6. The CDR3 spans 16 residues. The CDR3 is CASSLNRDSSGNTIYF. The CDR3 DNA follows: TGCGCCAGCAGCCTAAACCGGGACAGCTCTGGAAACACCATATATTTT.

The chain is built from TRBV20-1 and TRBJ1-2; maybe TRBD1 (5 bases). V lost 3 bases and J 7 bases, leaving 12 bases between the germline ends. The CDR3 is made up of 12 amino acids. CDR1 DFQATT and CDR2 SNEGSKA come from the germline V gene (reference sequence). CDR3: CSASPGIAGYTF. The DNA of the CDR3 is TGCAGTGCTAGTCCAGGGATCGCTGGCTACACCTTC.

This sequence joins TRBV7-9 and TRBJ1-6, with D unresolved. Trimming removed 1 base at V and 12 bases at J, with 10 bases between. The CDR3 is 13 amino acids. Germline V CDR1 and CDR2: SEHNR, FQNEAQ (reference sequence). In nucleotides, the CDR3 is TGTGCCAGCAGCTTAGACGTCTCGGTACCCCTCCACTTT. This translates into CASSLDVSVPLHF.

This clone was detected only once. The rearrangement links TRBV6-5 to TRBJ2-2, with 11 bases aligning to TRBD1. Germline CDR1 is MNHEY and CDR2 is SVGAGI. CDR3 size: 15 residues. J gave up 7 bases and V 4 bases, and 5 bases lay outside the gene matches. This chain's CDR3 is CASSLGQGVLGELFF. The CDR3, as DNA: TGTGCCAGCAGTTTGGGACAGGGGGTTCTCGGGGAGCTGTTTTTT.

The chain employs TRBV5-1 and TRBJ2-3; TRBD1 matches at 7 bases. The germline gives CDR1 SGHRS, CDR2 YFSETQ. The J segment lost 2 bases and the V segment lost 5 bases, leaving 17 bases of the junction unmatched. The CDR3 consists of 18 residues. DNA of the CDR3: TGCGCCAGCAGTCTATTTGGGATGACGACAGGGACCACAGATACGCAGTATTTT. It encodes CASSLFGMTTGTTDTQYF.

This sequence joins TRBV6-5 and TRBJ1-2; possible D gene TRBD1, 6 bases. This CDR3 spans 15 amino acids. Trimming removed 6 bases at V and 2 bases at J, with 16 bases between. The germline V gene encodes CDR1 MNHEY and CDR2 SVGAGI. The CDR3 is CASSPNRDTNYGYTF. CDR3 in DNA: TGTGCCAGCAGCCCAAACCGGGACACCAACTATGGCTACACCTTC.

This clone was observed once. The rearrangement links TRBV9 to TRBJ2-3, with a possible D match to TRBD2 (6 bases). V dropped 3 bases and J dropped 6 bases, with 17 bases sitting between them. The CDR3 totals 15 residues. Germline lookup yields CDR1 SGDLS and CDR2 YYNGEE. The CDR3 spells CASSGGLPGSDTQYF. The CDR3 region has the DNA TGTGCCAGCAGCGGGGGACTTCCTGGTTCCGATACGCAGTATTTT.

The chain combines TRBV30 with TRBJ2-6; D is perhaps TRBD1 (6 bases). Trimming pared 7 bases from V and 2 bases from J, leaving 12 bases between. Germline V CDR1 and CDR2: GTSNPN, SVGIG (reference sequence). This CDR3 has 14 amino acids. CDR3 sequence: CALTYRAGANVLTF. The DNA of the CDR3 is TGTGCCTTAACCTACAGGGCTGGGGCCAACGTCCTGACTTTC. Together with reference TRBV30 and TRBJ2-6, the CDR3 gives the full variable domain: SQTIHQWPATLVQPVGSPLSLECTVEGTSNPNLYWYRQAAGRGLQLLFYSVGIGQISSEVPQNLSASRPQDRQFILSSKKLLLSDSGFYLCALTYRAGANVLTFGAGSRLTVL.

This rearrangement joins TRBV6-5 to TRBJ2-2; D remains unclear. This CDR3 has 13 residues. CDR1 MNHEY and CDR2 SVGAGI come from the germline V gene. Trimming took off 6 bases at V and 5 bases at J, with 10 bases between the two ends. CDR3 protein: CASRTQQTGELFF. The DNA of the CDR3 is TGTGCCAGCAGAACACAGCAAACCGGGGAGCTGTTTTTT.

The chain has TRBV11-1 and TRBJ1-1; weak D call: TRBD1 (5 bases). This CDR3 has 13 amino acids. Trimming cost V 3 bases and J 1 base, with 6 bases left between them. Per the germline V gene, CDR1 is SGHAT and CDR2 is FQDESV (reference sequence). The DNA for the CDR3 is TGTGCCAGCAGCTTTACAGGGAACACTGAAGCTTTCTTT. This encodes CASSFTGNTEAFF.

The J gene is TRBJ1-4, the V gene TRBV18, with a possible D match to TRBD1 (6 bases). V dropped 3 bases and J dropped 7 bases, with 15 bases sitting between them. The CDR3 covers 15 residues. Germline CDR1 is KGHSH and CDR2 is LQKENI. In DNA form, the CDR3 reads TGTGCCAGCTCACCGGCTAGGACAGAAAGTGAAAAACTGTTTTTT. It codes for CASSPARTESEKLFF. Drawing the rest from reference TRBV18 and TRBJ1-4, the complete variable domain is NAGVMQNPRHLVRRRGQEARLRCSPMKGHSHVYWYRQLPEEGLKFMVYLQKENIIDESGMPKERFSAEFPKEGPSILRIQQVVRGDSAAYFCASSPARTESEKLFFGSGTQLSVL.

This clone came up once. The chain couples TRBV7-8 to TRBJ1-2, with a possible D match to TRBD1 (6 bases). With 4 bases removed from V and 4 bases from J, the gap between germline ends came to 25 bases. The CDR3 sequence is 18 residues long. The germline CDR1 and CDR2 sequences are SGHVS and FQNEAQ. The CDR3 loop is CASSSSREPGHSVYGYTF. DNA of the CDR3: TGTGCCAGCAGCTCCAGTAGAGAACCGGGACACAGCGTCTATGGCTACACCTTC.

This clone was found a few times. The chain has TRBV3-1 (or the pseudogene TRBV3-2) and TRBJ2-2; 7 bases agree with TRBD1. CDR1 LGHDT and CDR2 YNNKEL come from the germline V gene (reference sequence). CDR3 length: 15 amino acids. The V and J ends lost 4 bases and 8 bases, in that order; junction bases with no gene match: 10. CDR3 nucleotide sequence: TGTGCCAGCAGCCGCCGGACAGGATCGACAGGGGAGCTGTTTTTT. Residues: CASSRRTGSTGELFF.

This rearrangement joins TRBV11-2 to TRBJ2-1; perhaps TRBD2 as D (6 bases). The CDR3 totals 15 residues. Trimming removed 5 bases from V and 7 bases from J, with 18 bases in between. Germline lookup yields CDR1 SGHAT and CDR2 FQNNGV. The chain's CDR3 is CASSTQTKTSNEQFF. In DNA, the CDR3 is TGTGCCAGCAGCACGCAAACAAAGACTAGTAATGAGCAGTTCTTC.

The chain links TRBV21-1 to TRBJ2-5; the table assigns TRBD1, which was not confirmed against the DNA. TRBV21-1 is recorded as a pseudogene. This CDR3 is built from 13 residues. The CDR3: CASSGTPKETQYF. In DNA, the CDR3 is TGTGCCAGCAGTGGGACACCCAAAGAGACCCAGTACTTC.

The V and J genes are TRBV10-3 and TRBJ1-2; possibly TRBD1 for D (6 bases). The V gene lost 2 bases and the J gene lost 3 bases, with 28 bases spanning the gap. The V gene's germline CDR1 is ENHRY and CDR2 SYGVKD. This CDR3 is 20 amino acids long. CDR3 residues: CAISERSLPVRRGGDYGYTF. The CDR3 DNA reads TGTGCCATCAGTGAGCGGTCACTGCCCGTCCGCAGGGGAGGGGACTATGGCTACACCTTC.

This chain links TRBV5-6 with TRBJ1-5; 7 bases map to TRBD1. Germline-derived CDR1 and CDR2 are SGHDT and YYEEEE. The CDR3 has 14 residues. J lost 5 bases, V lost 4 bases, and 6 bases had no gene match. The CDR3 bases are TGTGCCAGCAGCGCCAGGGGGATGGATCAGCCCCAGCATTTT. Translation gives CASSARGMDQPQHF.

The genes are TRBV7-9 and TRBJ2-7, with 8 bases identical to TRBD2. The junction had 2 bases not matched to a gene; V was cut back by 3 bases and J by 1 base. Germline-derived CDR1 and CDR2 are SEHNR and FQNEAQ (reference sequence). This CDR3 region has 14 residues. The CDR3 protein is CASSFSGTSYEQYF. The DNA of the CDR3 is TGTGCCAGCAGCTTTAGCGGGACATCCTACGAGCAGTACTTC. Looking up the rest from reference TRBV7-9 and TRBJ2-7 gives the full variable domain: DTGVSQNPRHKITKRGQNVTFRCDPISEHNRLYWYRQTLGQGPEFLTYFQNEAQLEKSRLLSDRFSAERPKGSFSTLEIQRTEQGDSAMYLCASSFSGTSYEQYFGPGTRLTVT.

The chain combines TRBV18 with TRBJ2-1; 12 bases are a match to TRBD2. From germline, CDR1 is KGHSH and CDR2 LQKENI. CDR3 length: 17 residues. The ends lost 3 bases at V and 6 bases at J; junction bases unmatched: 9. The CDR3 sequence is CASSPTSGGLDLNEQFF. Here the CDR3 DNA reads TGTGCCAGCTCACCGACTAGCGGGGGCCTCGACCTCAATGAGCAGTTCTTC.

The rearrangement links TRBV19 to TRBJ1-6; unclear D gene. The germline V gene encodes CDR1 LNHDA and CDR2 SQIVND (reference sequence). Trimming removed 2 bases at V and 7 bases at J, with 21 bases between. This CDR3 has 18 residues. The CDR3 bases are TGTGCCAGTAGTATAACGGGATTGAGATCTACTGCGAATTCACCCCTCCACTTT. Its protein product is CASSITGLRSTANSPLHF.

The rearrangement links TRBV9 to TRBJ1-2; weak D call: TRBD1 (5 bases). Per the germline V gene, CDR1 is SGDLS and CDR2 is YYNGEE. Deletions cut 0 bases from V and 8 bases from J, with 11 bases between. There are 13 residues in the CDR3. The CDR3 DNA reads TGTGCCAGCAGCGTAGACGGGGGAGGCGGCTACACCTTC. It is translated as CASSVDGGGGYTF.

The rearrangement joins TRBV11-2 to TRBJ1-3; no reliable D call. Trimming stripped 5 bases from V and 2 bases from J, with 10 bases between. The germline CDR1 and CDR2 sequences are SGHAT and FQNNGV. There are 14 residues in the CDR3. The CDR3 loop reads CASSGREAGNTIYF. In DNA form, the CDR3 reads TGTGCCAGCAGCGGTCGGGAGGCTGGAAACACCATATATTTT.

This clone was recorded once. J is TRBJ1-4 and V is TRBV3-1 (or the pseudogene TRBV3-2), with 8 positions matching TRBD1. This CDR3 comprises 14 residues. Germline loops: CDR1 LGHDT, CDR2 YNNKEL (reference sequence). V was pared by 2 bases and J by 7 bases, with 3 bases of the junction left unmatched. This CDR3 reads CASSQQGAGEKLFF. CDR3 DNA: TGTGCCAGCAGCCAACAGGGGGCAGGTGAAAAACTGTTTTTT.

This clone showed up just once. The chain employs TRBV6-5 and TRBJ2-5, with 11 bases fitting TRBD1. The ends lost 10 bases at V and 1 base at J; junction bases unmatched: 8. The germline V gene has CDR1 MNHEY and CDR2 SVGAGI. This CDR3 region has 15 residues. The CDR3 sequence is CATKGTGGVQETQYF. CDR3 DNA: TGTGCCACCAAAGGGACAGGGGGTGTCCAAGAGACCCAGTACTTC.